Following are 29 T cell receptor beta chains from one sample sequenced in a study of T cell clusters in autoimmune cytopenias. Multiplex touch-down PCR amplified TRB using TRB-A and TRB-B pools in one tube. TCRdb reanalyzed the multiplex PCR reads and collapses them to one entry per CDR3 protein, without DNA. Its clone listing holds over 5,000 distinct CDR3 sequences. About 37,500 genome equivalents of blood DNA were amplified for TRB. The specimen was peripheral blood. The receptors were sampled from a human donor with an autoimmune cytopenia or autoimmune hepatitis (not recorded which).

J is TRBJ1-1 and V is TRBV12-3 or TRBV12-4. The CDR3 has 17 amino acids. Here the CDR3 reads CASSRPFVGASNTEAFF.

This clonotype is identified as medium-sized from frequency. V usage is TRBV6-5 and J usage is TRBJ1-1; the D call of TRBD1 rests on TCRdb alone, since no DNA is present to check it. The germline V gene encodes CDR1 MNHEY and CDR2 SVGAGI. The CDR3 covers 18 residues. CDR3: CASRPGTGGARVNTEAFF.

This clonotype counts as medium-sized by frequency. The chain uses TRBV20-1 and TRBJ2-7; TCRdb's D call, TRBD2, is unchecked because there is no DNA. The germline V gene has CDR1 DFQATT and CDR2 SNEGSKA (reference sequence). CDR3 size: 14 residues. The CDR3 reads CSARSTSGTYEQYF.

The rearrangement links TRBV6-5 to TRBJ2-5; the TRBD1 assignment by TCRdb is unverifiable without DNA. This CDR3 contains 15 residues. Per the germline V gene, CDR1 is MNHEY and CDR2 is SVGAGI. The CDR3: CASSPGQGHRETQYF.

Its frequency marks this clonotype as medium-sized. V is TRBV5-5 and J is TRBJ2-7. The CDR3 runs 15 residues. Germline CDR1 is SGHKS and CDR2 is YYEKEE (reference sequence). CDR3 amino acids: CASSFYSSRSYEQYF.

Frequency places this clonotype as medium-sized (0.01 to 0.1%). V usage is TRBV6-5 and J usage is TRBJ2-2; with no DNA, the TCRdb D assignment of TRBD2 cannot be verified. Germline V gene sequence: CDR1 MNHEY, CDR2 SVGAGI. This CDR3 region has 14 residues. The CDR3 is CAIGTNSDTGELFF.

The chain combines TRBV5-5 with TRBJ2-5; lacking DNA, the TRBD2 call made by TCRdb goes unchecked. Germline V CDR1 and CDR2: SGHKS, YYEKEE (reference sequence). The CDR3 runs 14 residues. CDR3 amino acids: CASSHRSGEETQYF.

This clonotype is medium-sized by frequency. The chain links TRBV20-1 to TRBJ2-7. This CDR3 spans 13 amino acids. Germline values: CDR1 DFQATT, CDR2 SNEGSKA (reference sequence). The CDR3 loop is CSARRTAPYEQYF.

The chain couples TRBV10-3 to TRBJ1-2; TCRdb designates TRBD1, a call that cannot be tested without DNA. The CDR3 is 13 amino acids. Germline-derived CDR1 and CDR2 are ENHRY and SYGVKD. The CDR3 here is CAISGAGLGGYTF.

V is TRBV4-1 and J is TRBJ2-6; TCRdb outputs TRBD1, but without DNA this stays unchecked. The length of the CDR3 is 18 residues. Germline-derived CDR1 and CDR2 are MGHRA and YSYEKL. The CDR3 spells CASSQPGQGARGANVLTF.

This chain links TRBV5-4 with TRBJ2-1; the TCRdb call, TRBD2, lacks DNA for checking. CDR1 is SGHNT, CDR2 YYREEE, per germline (reference sequence). This CDR3 comprises 15 residues. CDR3 protein: CASSWSGGSYNEQFF.

This sequence joins TRBV5-1 and TRBJ2-7; with no DNA, the TCRdb D assignment of TRBD1 cannot be verified. Per the germline V gene, CDR1 is SGHRS and CDR2 is YFSETQ. CDR3 size: 17 residues. CDR3 amino acids: CASQSAPTGTGTYEQYF.

Its frequency marks this clonotype as medium-sized (0.01 to 0.1%). The chain couples TRBV24-1 to TRBJ2-3; as DNA is missing, the TRBD2 call by TCRdb cannot be tested. The CDR3 extends over 14 amino acids. Germline assignment: CDR1 KGHDR and CDR2 SFDVKD. CDR3 amino acids: CATRASGGGDTQYF.

V usage is TRBV12-3 or TRBV12-4 and J usage is TRBJ2-5; TCRdb's assignment of TRBD1 cannot be checked, as there is no DNA. The CDR3 is 15 residues long. The CDR3 spells CASSPTGTSTQTQYF.

This chain connects TRBV5-1 to TRBJ1-4; the D gene TCRdb calls, TRBD1, cannot be checked with no DNA. Germline V gene sequence: CDR1 SGHRS, CDR2 YFSETQ. This CDR3 region has 13 residues. CDR3 sequence reads: CASSAPPSEKLFF.

This clonotype shows up as medium-sized by frequency. V gene TRBV5-5 combines with J gene TRBJ2-6. This CDR3 is built from 15 residues. From germline, CDR1 is SGHKS and CDR2 YYEKEE (reference sequence). CDR3: CASSSQGSGANVLTF.

The chain links TRBV12-3 or TRBV12-4 to TRBJ1-6; there is no DNA to check the TCRdb D call of TRBD1. The CDR3 totals 15 residues. This chain's CDR3 is CASRAETGNNSPLHF.

By frequency, this clonotype registers medium-sized (0.01 to 0.1%). The chain couples TRBV30 to TRBJ2-2; TCRdb calls TRBD2, which cannot be checked without DNA. Germline CDR1 reads GTSNPN; CDR2 reads SVGIG (reference sequence). This CDR3 region has 16 residues. CDR3 residues: CAWSVSSGRNTGELFF.

The genes are TRBV7-2 and TRBJ1-2; TCRdb calls TRBD1, which cannot be checked without DNA. The length of the CDR3 is 13 residues. The germline CDR1 and CDR2 sequences are SGHTA and FQGNSA. The CDR3 protein is CAISAGVMAGYTF. The whole variable domain, remainder taken from reference TRBV7-2 and TRBJ1-2, is GAGVSQSPSNKVTEKGKDVELRCDPISGHTALYWYRQSLGQGLEFLIYFQGNSAPDKSGLPSDRFSAERTGGSVSTLTIQRTQQEDSAVYLCAISAGVMAGYTFGSGTRLTVV.

According to its frequency, this clonotype is medium-sized. The chain recombines TRBV19 with TRBJ2-3. Germline V gene sequence: CDR1 LNHDA, CDR2 SQIVND (reference sequence). The CDR3 spans 14 residues. CDR3 in amino acids: CASSHLVISDTQYF.

Considering frequency, this clonotype is medium-sized. The chain employs TRBV5-6 and TRBJ2-5; lacking DNA, the TRBD2 call made by TCRdb goes unchecked. There are 17 residues in the CDR3. From germline, CDR1 is SGHDT and CDR2 YYEEEE. The CDR3 region is CASSYGSAGGYQETQYF.

J is TRBJ1-3 and V is TRBV14; as DNA is missing, the TRBD1 call by TCRdb cannot be tested. The germline V gene encodes CDR1 SGHDN and CDR2 FVKESK. The CDR3 consists of 15 residues. The CDR3 here is CASSQRTPAGNTIYF.

V and J are TRBV7-3 and TRBJ1-2; TCRdb gives TRBD1 as the D gene, but with no DNA this cannot be confirmed. Germline loops: CDR1 SGHTA, CDR2 FQGTGA. The length of the CDR3 is 13 residues. CDR3 loop: CASSQKGDLGYTF.

This clonotype is medium-sized (0.01 to 0.1%) by frequency. The genes are TRBV30 and TRBJ2-7. Germline-derived CDR1 and CDR2 are GTSNPN and SVGIG (reference sequence). This CDR3 spans 14 amino acids. The CDR3 loop reads CAWSVMRGSYEQYF.

Judged by frequency, this clonotype is medium-sized. The gene calls are TRBV5-1 and TRBJ2-7; the TCRdb D gene call, TRBD1, has no DNA to confirm it. Germline assignment: CDR1 SGHRS and CDR2 YFSETQ. This CDR3 comprises 15 residues. This CDR3 reads CASSLVGTSFYEQYF.

The V call is TRBV9, the J call TRBJ2-2. CDR1 and CDR2 (germline): SGDLS, YYNGEE. The CDR3 is made up of 13 amino acids. The CDR3 region is CASSVGNTGELFF.

This clonotype is deemed medium-sized by its frequency. The chain has TRBV7-2 and TRBJ1-2; TCRdb's D gene call, TRBD1, goes unchecked for lack of DNA. Germline V lookup: CDR1 SGHTA, CDR2 FQGNSA. This CDR3 region has 13 residues. The CDR3 here is CASSLVGDYGYTF.

This clonotype ranks as medium-sized (0.01 to 0.1%) in terms of frequency. The CDR3 is CASSSTGSHANTGELFF. The chain couples TRBV5-5 to TRBJ2-2; TCRdb indicates TRBD1, and absent DNA this call remains unverified. The germline V gene encodes CDR1 SGHKS and CDR2 YYEKEE (reference sequence). The length of the CDR3 is 17 residues.

This clonotype counts as medium-sized by frequency. This CDR3 is CASSSRGLLYNEQFF. The chain carries TRBV5-4 and TRBJ2-1; the D call of TRBD2 rests on TCRdb alone, since no DNA is present to check it. CDR3 length: 15 residues. Germline values: CDR1 SGHNT, CDR2 YYREEE (reference sequence).